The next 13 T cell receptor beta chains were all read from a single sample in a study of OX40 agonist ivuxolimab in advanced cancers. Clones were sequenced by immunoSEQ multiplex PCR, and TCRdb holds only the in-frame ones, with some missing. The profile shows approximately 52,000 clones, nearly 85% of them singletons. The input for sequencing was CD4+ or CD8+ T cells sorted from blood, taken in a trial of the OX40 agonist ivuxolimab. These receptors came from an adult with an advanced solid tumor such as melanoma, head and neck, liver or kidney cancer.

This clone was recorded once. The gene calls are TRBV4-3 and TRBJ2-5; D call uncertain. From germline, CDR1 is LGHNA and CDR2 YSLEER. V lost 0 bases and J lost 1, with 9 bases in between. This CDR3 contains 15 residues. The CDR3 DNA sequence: TGCGCCAGCAGCCAAGATTTTCCGGGCCAAGAGACCCAGTACTTC. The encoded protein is CASSQDFPGQETQYF.

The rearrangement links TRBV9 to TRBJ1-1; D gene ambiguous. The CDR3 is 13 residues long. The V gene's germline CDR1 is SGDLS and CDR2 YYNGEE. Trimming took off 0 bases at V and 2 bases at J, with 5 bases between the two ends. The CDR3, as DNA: TGTGCCAGCAGCGTAGAGTACAACACTGAAGCTTTCTTT. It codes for CASSVEYNTEAFF.

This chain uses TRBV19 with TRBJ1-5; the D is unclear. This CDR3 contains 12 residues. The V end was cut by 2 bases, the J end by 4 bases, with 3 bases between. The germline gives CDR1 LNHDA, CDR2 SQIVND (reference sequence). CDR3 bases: TGTGCCAGTAGTATACAGAATCAGCCCCAGCATTTT. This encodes CASSIQNQPQHF.

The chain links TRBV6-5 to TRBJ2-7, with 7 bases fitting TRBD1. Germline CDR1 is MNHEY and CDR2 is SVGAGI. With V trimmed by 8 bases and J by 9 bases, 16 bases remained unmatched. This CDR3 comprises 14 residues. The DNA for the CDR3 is TGTGCCAGCCGCCCAAGGACAGGCCCACCCCCGCAGTACTTC. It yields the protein CASRPRTGPPPQYF.

The CDR3 bases are TGTGCCAGCAGCTCCTTAGCAATTACGCAGTATTTT. This encodes CASSSLAITQYF. This chain joins TRBV7-2 and TRBJ2-3; D is ambiguous. V was trimmed by 4 bases and J by 8 bases, leaving 10 bases between them. The length of the CDR3 is 12 residues. Germline assignment: CDR1 SGHTA and CDR2 FQGNSA.

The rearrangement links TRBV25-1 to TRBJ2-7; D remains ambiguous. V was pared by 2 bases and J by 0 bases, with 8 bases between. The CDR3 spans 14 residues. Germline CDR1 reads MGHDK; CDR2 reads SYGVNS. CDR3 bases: TGTGCCAGCAGTGAACCGGGTCCCTCCTACGAGCAGTACTTC. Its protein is CASSEPGPSYEQYF.

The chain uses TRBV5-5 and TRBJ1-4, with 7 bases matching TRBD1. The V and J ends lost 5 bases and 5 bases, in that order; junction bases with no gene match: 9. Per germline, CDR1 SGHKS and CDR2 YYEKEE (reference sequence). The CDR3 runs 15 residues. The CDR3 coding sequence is TGTGCCAGCAGTTTCCCGGGACAGTTAAATGAAAAACTGTTTTTT. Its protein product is CASSFPGQLNEKLFF. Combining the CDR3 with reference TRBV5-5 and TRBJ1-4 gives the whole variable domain DAGVTQSPTHLIKTRGQQVTLRCSPISGHKSVSWYQQVLGQGPQFIFQYYEKEERGRGNFPDRFSARQFPNYSSELNVNALLLGDSALYLCASSFPGQLNEKLFFGSGTQLSVL.

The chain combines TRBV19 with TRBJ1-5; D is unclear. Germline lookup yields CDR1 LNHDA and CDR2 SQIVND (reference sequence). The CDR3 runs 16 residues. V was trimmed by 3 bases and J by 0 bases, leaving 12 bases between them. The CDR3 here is CASSMGRIPSNQPQHF. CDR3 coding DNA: TGTGCCAGTAGTATGGGTCGTATACCTAGCAATCAGCCCCAGCATTTT.

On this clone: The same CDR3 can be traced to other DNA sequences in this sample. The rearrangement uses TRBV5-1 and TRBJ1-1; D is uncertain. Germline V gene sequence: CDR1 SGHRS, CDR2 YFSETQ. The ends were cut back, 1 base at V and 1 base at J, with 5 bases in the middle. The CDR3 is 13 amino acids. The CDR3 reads CASSLNRNTEAFF. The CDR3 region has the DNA TGCGCCAGCAGCTTGAACAGGAACACTGAAGCTTTCTTT.

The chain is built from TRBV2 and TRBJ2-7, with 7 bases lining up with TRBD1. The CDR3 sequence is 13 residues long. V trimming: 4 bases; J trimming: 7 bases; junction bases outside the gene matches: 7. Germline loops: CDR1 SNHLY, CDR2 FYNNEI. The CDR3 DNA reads TGTGCCAGCAGTGCGGGACAGTGGTTTGAGCAGTACTTC. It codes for CASSAGQWFEQYF.

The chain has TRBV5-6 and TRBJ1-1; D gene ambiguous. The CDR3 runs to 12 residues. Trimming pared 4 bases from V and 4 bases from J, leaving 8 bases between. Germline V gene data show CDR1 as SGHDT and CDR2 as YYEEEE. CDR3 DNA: TGTGCCAGCAGCGGGTGGGGCACTGAAGCTTTCTTT. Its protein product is CASSGWGTEAFF.

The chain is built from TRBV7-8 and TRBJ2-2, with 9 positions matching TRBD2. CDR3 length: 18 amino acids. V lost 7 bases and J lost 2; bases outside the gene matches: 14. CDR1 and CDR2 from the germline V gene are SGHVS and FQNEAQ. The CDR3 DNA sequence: TGTGCCAGCACCCTCTTGCGGCTAGCGGGGAATAACACCGGGGAGCTGTTTTTT. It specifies CASTLLRLAGNNTGELFF.

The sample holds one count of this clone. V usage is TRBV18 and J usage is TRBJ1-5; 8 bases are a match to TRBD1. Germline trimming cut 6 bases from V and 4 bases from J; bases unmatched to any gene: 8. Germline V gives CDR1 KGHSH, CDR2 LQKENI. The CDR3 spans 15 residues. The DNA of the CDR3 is TGTGCCAGCTCTTCAGGGGGCGACAGGAATCAGCCCCAGCATTTT. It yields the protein CASSSGGDRNQPQHF.